The 10 T cell receptor beta chains below come from one sample, sequenced in a study of control samples from healthy donors and cancer patients. Method: immunoSEQ multiplex PCR; TCRdb's copy keeps in-frame clones and lacks some. The profile covers 150,000 or so clones, with over 85% appearing a single time and less than 6% taken by the ten largest. The sequenced sample was blood. All receptors come from a man between 18 and 35 years old in good health.

CDR3 loop: CSVVGASDGYTF. The CDR3 region has the DNA TGCAGCGTTGTCGGGGCCTCAGATGGCTACACCTTC. V gene TRBV29-1 combines with J gene TRBJ1-2, with D perhaps TRBD1 (5 bases). Trimming took off 4 bases at V and 6 bases at J, with 12 bases between the two ends. Germline values: CDR1 SQVTM, CDR2 ANQGSEA. This CDR3 has 12 amino acids.

The chain couples TRBV7-9 to TRBJ1-2; D might be TRBD1 (5 bases). The germline gives CDR1 SEHNR, CDR2 FQNEAQ (reference sequence). V dropped 5 bases and J dropped 3 bases, with 16 bases sitting between them. The length of the CDR3 is 15 residues. The CDR3 DNA follows: TGTGCCAGCAGCCTAGGACAAGCTGGCTACTATGGCTACACCTTC. This translates into CASSLGQAGYYGYTF.

This clone has only one observation. The gene calls are TRBV6-4 and TRBJ2-1; 8 bases fit TRBD2. This CDR3 is 15 amino acids long. The ends lost 6 bases at V and 2 bases at J; junction bases unmatched: 6. The germline CDR1 and CDR2 sequences are MRHNA and SNTAGT. The CDR3 sequence: CASSRREGAYNEQFF. The DNA for the CDR3 is TGTGCCAGCAGCCGCCGGGAGGGCGCCTACAATGAGCAGTTCTTC.

The V call is TRBV2, the J call TRBJ2-5; D not certain. Per germline, CDR1 SNHLY and CDR2 FYNNEI. This CDR3 is built from 12 residues. V lost 6 bases and J 5 bases, leaving 10 bases between the germline ends. The CDR3 protein is CASSGLVETQYF. CDR3 DNA: TGTGCCAGCAGCGGTCTAGTGGAGACCCAGTACTTC.

The gene calls are TRBV5-1 and TRBJ1-1, with a tentative D call TRBD1 (5 bases). Germline-derived CDR1 and CDR2 are SGHRS and YFSETQ. The ends were cut back, 4 bases at V and 3 bases at J, with 10 bases in the middle. This CDR3 comprises 13 residues. The CDR3 sequence: CASSPMGDTEAFF. CDR3 coding DNA: TGCGCCAGCAGCCCAATGGGGGACACTGAAGCTTTCTTT.

The chain has TRBV12-5 and TRBJ2-7; the D is unclear. Germline V gene data show CDR1 as LGHNT and CDR2 as FRNRAP. V lost 7 bases, J lost 5 bases, and 9 bases lay in between. The CDR3 extends over 11 amino acids. The CDR3 region has the DNA TGTGCTAGTGCCTGGGGTGACGAGCAGTACTTC. Translation gives CASAWGDEQYF. The variable domain in full, completed from reference TRBV12-5 and TRBJ2-7, reads DARVTQTPRHKVTEMGQEVTMRCQPILGHNTVFWYRQTMMQGLELLAYFRNRAPLDDSGMPKDRFSAEMPDATLATLKIQPSEPRDSAVYFCASAWGDEQYFGPGTRLTVT.

This clone occurred once. The chain uses TRBV30 and TRBJ1-2, with TRBD1 identical over 8 bases. Trimming removed 1 base from V and 8 bases from J; junction bases left unmatched: 3. Per the germline V gene, CDR1 is GTSNPN and CDR2 is SVGIG (reference sequence). The CDR3 is 12 amino acids. The DNA for the CDR3 is TGTGCCTGGAGTGGACAGGGGTACGGCTACACCTTC. Protein sequence: CAWSGQGYGYTF. Variable domain in full (rest from reference TRBV30 and TRBJ1-2): SQTIHQWPATLVQPVGSPLSLECTVEGTSNPNLYWYRQAAGRGLQLLFYSVGIGQISSEVPQNLSASRPQDRQFILSSKKLLLSDSGFYLCAWSGQGYGYTFGSGTRLTVV.

The chain uses TRBV10-3 and TRBJ1-6; D unclear. The CDR3 loop spans 12 amino acids. Per the germline V gene, CDR1 is ENHRY and CDR2 is SYGVKD. CDR3 nucleotide sequence: TGTGCGACCACTTTTGGGGATTCACCCCTCCACTTT. It yields the protein CATTFGDSPLHF.

V and J are TRBV14 and TRBJ1-1; 8 bases agree with TRBD1. Trimming removed 1 base from V and 5 bases from J; junction bases left unmatched: 3. CDR1 and CDR2 (germline): SGHDN, FVKESK. This CDR3 contains 14 residues. This chain's CDR3 is CASSQGTGFTEAFF. The CDR3 bases are TGTGCCAGCAGCCAAGGGACAGGGTTTACTGAAGCTTTCTTT.

The count of this clone is one. The rearrangement links TRBV11-2 to TRBJ2-7, with 13 bases identical to TRBD2. Germline loops: CDR1 SGHAT, CDR2 FQNNGV. J was trimmed by 2 bases and V by 5 bases; bases with no gene match: 12. The CDR3 covers 18 residues. This chain's CDR3 is CASSLRTSGGGETYEQYF. CDR3 nucleotide sequence: TGTGCCAGCAGCCTCCGGACTAGCGGGGGAGGGGAGACCTACGAGCAGTACTTC.